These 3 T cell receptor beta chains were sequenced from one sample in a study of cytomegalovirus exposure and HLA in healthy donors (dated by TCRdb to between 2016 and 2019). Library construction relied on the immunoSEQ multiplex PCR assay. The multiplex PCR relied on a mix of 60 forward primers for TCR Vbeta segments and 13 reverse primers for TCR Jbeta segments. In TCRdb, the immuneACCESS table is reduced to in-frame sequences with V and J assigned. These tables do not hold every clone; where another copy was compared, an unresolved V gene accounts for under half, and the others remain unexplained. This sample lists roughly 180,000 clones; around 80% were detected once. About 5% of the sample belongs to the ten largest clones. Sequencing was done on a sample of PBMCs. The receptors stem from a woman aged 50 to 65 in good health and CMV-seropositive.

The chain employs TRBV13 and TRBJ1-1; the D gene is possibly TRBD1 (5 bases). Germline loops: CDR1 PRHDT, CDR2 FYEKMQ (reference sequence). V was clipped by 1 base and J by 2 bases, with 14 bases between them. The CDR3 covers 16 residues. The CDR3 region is CASSLARVTFNTEAFF. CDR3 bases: TGTGCCAGCAGCTTAGCCAGGGTGACATTTAACACTGAAGCTTTCTTT.

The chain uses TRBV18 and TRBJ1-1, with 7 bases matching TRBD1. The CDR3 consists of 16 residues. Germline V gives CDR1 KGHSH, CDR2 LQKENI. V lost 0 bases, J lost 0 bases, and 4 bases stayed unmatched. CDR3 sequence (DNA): TGTGCCAGCTCACCACCCCCGACAGGGTTGAACACTGAAGCTTTCTTT. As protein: CASSPPPTGLNTEAFF. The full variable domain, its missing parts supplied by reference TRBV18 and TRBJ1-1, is NAGVMQNPRHLVRRRGQEARLRCSPMKGHSHVYWYRQLPEEGLKFMVYLQKENIIDESGMPKERFSAEFPKEGPSILRIQQVVRGDSAAYFCASSPPPTGLNTEAFFGQGTRLTVV.

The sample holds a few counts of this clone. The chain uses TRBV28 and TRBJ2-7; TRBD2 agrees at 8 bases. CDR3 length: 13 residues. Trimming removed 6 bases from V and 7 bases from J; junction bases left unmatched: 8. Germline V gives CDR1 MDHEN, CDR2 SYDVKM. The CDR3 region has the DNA TGTGCCAGCAGGCCGACTACGGGGGGGGAGCAGTACTTC. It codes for CASRPTTGGEQYF. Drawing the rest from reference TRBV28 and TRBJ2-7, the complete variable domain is DVKVTQSSRYLVKRTGEKVFLECVQDMDHENMFWYRQDPGLGLRLIYFSYDVKMKEKGDIPEGYSVSREKKERFSLILESASTNQTSMYLCASRPTTGGEQYFGPGTRLTVT.